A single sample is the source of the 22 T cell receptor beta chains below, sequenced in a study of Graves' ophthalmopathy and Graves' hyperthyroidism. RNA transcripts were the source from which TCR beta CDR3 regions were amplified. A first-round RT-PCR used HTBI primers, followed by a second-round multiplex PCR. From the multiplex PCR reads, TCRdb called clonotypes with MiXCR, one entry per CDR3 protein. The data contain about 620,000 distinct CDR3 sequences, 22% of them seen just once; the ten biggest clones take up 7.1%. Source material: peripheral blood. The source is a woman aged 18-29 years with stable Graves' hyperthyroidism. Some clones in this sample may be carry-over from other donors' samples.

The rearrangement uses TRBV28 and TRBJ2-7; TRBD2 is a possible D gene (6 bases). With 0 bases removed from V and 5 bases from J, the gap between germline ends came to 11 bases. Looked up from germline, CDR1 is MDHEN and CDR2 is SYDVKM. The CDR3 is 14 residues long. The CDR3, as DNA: TGTGCCAGCAGTTTATGGGGGACTCTGAACGAGCAGTACTTC. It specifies CASSLWGTLNEQYF.

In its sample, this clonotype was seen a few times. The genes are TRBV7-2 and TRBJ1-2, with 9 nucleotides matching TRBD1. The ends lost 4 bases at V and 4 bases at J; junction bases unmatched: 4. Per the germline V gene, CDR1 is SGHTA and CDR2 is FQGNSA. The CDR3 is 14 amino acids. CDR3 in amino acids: CASSWRGQGYGYTF. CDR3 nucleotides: TGTGCCAGCAGCTGGAGGGGACAGGGCTATGGCTACACCTTC.

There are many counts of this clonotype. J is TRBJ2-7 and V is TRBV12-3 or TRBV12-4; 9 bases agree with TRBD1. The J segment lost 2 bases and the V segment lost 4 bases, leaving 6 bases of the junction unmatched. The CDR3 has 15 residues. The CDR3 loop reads CASSSLRQGAYEQYF. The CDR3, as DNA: TGTGCCAGCAGTTCCCTTCGACAGGGGGCCTACGAGCAGTACTTC.

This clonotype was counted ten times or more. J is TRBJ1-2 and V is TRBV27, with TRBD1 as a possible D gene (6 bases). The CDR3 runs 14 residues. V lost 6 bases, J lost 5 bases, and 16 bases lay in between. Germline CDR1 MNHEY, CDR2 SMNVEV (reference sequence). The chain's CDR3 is CASSRGGGGYGYTF. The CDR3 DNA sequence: TGTGCCAGCAGCCGAGGGGGGGGCGGTTATGGCTACACCTTC.

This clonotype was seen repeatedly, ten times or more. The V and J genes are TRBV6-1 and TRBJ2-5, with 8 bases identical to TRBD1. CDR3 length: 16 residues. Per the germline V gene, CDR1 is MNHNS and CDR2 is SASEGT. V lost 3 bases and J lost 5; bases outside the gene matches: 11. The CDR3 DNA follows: TGTGCCAGCAGTGATAGACAGGGGATTTATTGGGAGACCCAGTACTTC. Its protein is CASSDRQGIYWETQYF.

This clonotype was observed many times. CDR3: CASSFRRANTEAFF. The CDR3 DNA reads as TGTGCCAGCAGTTTTCGTAGGGCGAACACTGAAGCTTTCTTT. This chain uses TRBV12-3 or TRBV12-4 with TRBJ1-1; the D is unclear. Trimming removed 3 bases at V and 1 base at J, with 9 bases between. The CDR3 totals 14 residues.

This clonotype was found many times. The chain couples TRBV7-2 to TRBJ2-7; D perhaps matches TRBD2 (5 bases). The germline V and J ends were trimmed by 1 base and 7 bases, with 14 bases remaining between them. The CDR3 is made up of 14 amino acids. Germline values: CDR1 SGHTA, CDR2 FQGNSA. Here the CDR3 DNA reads TGTGCCAGCAGCTTAGGGACCCAATCGGGGGAGCAGTACTTC. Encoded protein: CASSLGTQSGEQYF.

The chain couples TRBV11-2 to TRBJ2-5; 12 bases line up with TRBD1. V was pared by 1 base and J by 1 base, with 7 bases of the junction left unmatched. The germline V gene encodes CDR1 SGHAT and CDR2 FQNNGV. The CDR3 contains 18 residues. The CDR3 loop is CASSLVLGTGGGQETQYF. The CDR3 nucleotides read TGTGCCAGCAGCTTAGTCTTGGGGACAGGGGGCGGCCAAGAGACCCAGTACTTC.

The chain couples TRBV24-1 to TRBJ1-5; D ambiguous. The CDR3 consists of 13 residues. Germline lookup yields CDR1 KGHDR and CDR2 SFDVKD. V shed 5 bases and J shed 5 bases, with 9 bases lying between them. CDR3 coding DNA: TGTGCCACCAGTGTTGGGCCGGATCAGCCCCAGCATTTT. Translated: CATSVGPDQPQHF.

CDR3 region: CASSLITARGEAFF. In DNA form, the CDR3 reads TGTGCCAGCAGTTTAATCACAGCAAGAGGTGAAGCTTTCTTT. The chain carries TRBV12-3 or TRBV12-4 and TRBJ1-1; D call uncertain. Trimming stripped 2 bases from V and 7 bases from J, with 14 bases between. This CDR3 has 14 residues.

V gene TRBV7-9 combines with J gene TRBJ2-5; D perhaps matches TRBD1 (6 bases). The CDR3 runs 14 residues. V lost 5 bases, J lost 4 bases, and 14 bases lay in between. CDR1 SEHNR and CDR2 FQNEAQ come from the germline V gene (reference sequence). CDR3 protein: CASSAEGVRETQYF. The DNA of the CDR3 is TGTGCCAGCAGCGCCGAGGGGGTACGAGAGACCCAGTACTTC.

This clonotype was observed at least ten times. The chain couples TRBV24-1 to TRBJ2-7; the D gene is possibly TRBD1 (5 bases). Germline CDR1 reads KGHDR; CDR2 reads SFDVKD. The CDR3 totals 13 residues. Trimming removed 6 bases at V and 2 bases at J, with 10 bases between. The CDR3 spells CATSQGKPYEQYF. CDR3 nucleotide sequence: TGTGCCACCAGTCAGGGTAAACCCTACGAGCAGTACTTC.

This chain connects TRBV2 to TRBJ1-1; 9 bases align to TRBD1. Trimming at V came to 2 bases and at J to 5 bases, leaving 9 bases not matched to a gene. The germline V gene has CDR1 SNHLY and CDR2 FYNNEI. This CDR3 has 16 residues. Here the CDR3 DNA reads TGTGCCAGCAGTGAATTCCAACAGGGGGCTGGAACTGAAGCTTTCTTT. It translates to CASSEFQQGAGTEAFF. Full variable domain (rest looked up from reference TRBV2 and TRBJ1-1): EPEVTQTPSHQVTQMGQEVILRCVPISNHLYFYWYRQILGQKVEFLVSFYNNEISEKSEIFDDQFSVERPDGSNFTLKIRSTKLEDSAMYFCASSEFQQGAGTEAFFGQGTRLTVV.

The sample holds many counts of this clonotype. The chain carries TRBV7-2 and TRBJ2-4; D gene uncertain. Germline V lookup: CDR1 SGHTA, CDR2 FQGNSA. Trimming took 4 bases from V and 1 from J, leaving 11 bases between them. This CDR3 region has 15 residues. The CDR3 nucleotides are TGTGCCAGCAGCTGGGGTGTGGGGGCCAAAAACATTCAGTACTTC. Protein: CASSWGVGAKNIQYF.

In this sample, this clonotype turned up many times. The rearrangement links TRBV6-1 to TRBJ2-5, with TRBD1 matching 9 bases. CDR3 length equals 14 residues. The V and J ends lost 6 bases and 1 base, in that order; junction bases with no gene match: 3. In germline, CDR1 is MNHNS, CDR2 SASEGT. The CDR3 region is CASRKTGGQETQYF. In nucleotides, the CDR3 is TGTGCCAGCAGGAAGACAGGGGGCCAAGAGACCCAGTACTTC.

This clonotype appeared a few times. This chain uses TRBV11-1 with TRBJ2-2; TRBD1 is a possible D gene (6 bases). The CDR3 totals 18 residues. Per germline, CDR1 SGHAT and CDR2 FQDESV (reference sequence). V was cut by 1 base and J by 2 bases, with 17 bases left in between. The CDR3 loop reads CASSLGAGAPVNTGELFF. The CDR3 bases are TGTGCCAGCAGCTTAGGGGCAGGGGCCCCCGTCAACACCGGGGAGCTGTTTTTT.

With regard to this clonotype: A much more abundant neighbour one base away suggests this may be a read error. This chain's CDR3 is CASRQSKDSYEQYF. CDR3 DNA: TGCGCCAGCAGACAATCGAAAGATAGCTACGAGCAGTACTTC. The rearrangement links TRBV5-1 to TRBJ2-7; D is undetermined. Trimming cost V 5 bases and J 3 bases, with 15 bases left between them. The germline CDR1 and CDR2 sequences are SGHRS and YFSETQ. This CDR3 contains 14 residues.

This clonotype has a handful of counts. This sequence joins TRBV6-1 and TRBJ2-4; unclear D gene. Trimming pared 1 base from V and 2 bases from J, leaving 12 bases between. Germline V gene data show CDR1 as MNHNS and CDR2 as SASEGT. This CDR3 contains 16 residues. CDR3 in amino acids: CASSEGLGATKNIQYF. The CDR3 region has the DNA TGTGCCAGCAGTGAAGGTCTGGGCGCAACCAAAAACATTCAGTACTTC.

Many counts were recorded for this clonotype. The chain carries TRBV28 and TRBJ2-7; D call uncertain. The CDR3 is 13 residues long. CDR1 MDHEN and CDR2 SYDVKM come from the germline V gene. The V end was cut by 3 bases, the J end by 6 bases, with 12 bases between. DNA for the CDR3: TGTGCCAGCAGTTTTAGGTGGCAGTTCGAGCAGTACTTC. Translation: CASSFRWQFEQYF.

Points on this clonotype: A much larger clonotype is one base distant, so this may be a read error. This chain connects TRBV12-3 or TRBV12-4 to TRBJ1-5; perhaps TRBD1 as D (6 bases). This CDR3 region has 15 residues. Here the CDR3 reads CATSPALDSAGPQHF. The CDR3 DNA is TGTGCCACCAGTCCTGCCTTGGACAGCGCAGGGCCCCAGCATTTT.

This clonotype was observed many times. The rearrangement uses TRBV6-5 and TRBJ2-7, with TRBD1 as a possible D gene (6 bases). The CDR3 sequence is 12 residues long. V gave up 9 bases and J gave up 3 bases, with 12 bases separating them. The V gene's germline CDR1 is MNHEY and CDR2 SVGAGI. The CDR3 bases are TGTGCCAGTGGGACAACCGACTACGAGCAGTACTTC. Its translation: CASGTTDYEQYF.

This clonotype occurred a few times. The CDR3 region is CASSLAGSGGEQYF. In nucleotides, the CDR3 is TGTGCCAGCAGCTTAGCTGGCTCGGGGGGCGAGCAGTACTTC. This sequence joins TRBV7-9 and TRBJ2-7; 7 nucleotides match TRBD2. The CDR3 is 14 residues long. Germline lookup yields CDR1 SEHNR and CDR2 FQNEAQ (reference sequence). The V gene end was trimmed by 0 bases and the J gene end by 6 bases; junction bases not matched to a gene: 5.